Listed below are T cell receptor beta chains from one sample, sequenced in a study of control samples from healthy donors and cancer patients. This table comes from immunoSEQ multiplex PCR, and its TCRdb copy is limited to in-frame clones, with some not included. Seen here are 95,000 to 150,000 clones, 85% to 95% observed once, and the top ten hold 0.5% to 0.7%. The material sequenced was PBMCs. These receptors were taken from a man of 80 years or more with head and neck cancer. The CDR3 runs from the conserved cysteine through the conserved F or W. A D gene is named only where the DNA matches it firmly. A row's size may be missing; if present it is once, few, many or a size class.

TGTGCCAGCAGCCCGCGGCGTTGGTCCCTTGACCAAGAGACCCAGTACTTC,CASSPRRWSLDQETQYF,TRBV27,NA,NA,TRBJ2-5
TGTGCTAGTGGTTTGCCTTCAGCGGCCCCCTCTTACGAGCAGTACTTC,CASGLPSAAPSYEQYF,TRBV12-5,NA,NA,TRBJ2-7
TGTGCCAGCAGCGTCAGCGGGGGGGTCGCCGGGGAGCTGTTTTTT,CASSVSGGVAGELFF,TRBV9,TRBD2,NA,TRBJ2-2
TGTGCCAGCACAAGTTACTCCTACGAGCAGTACTTC,CASTSYSYEQYF,TRBV2,NA,NA,TRBJ2-7
TGCGCCAGCAGCCCTCTAGCGGGAAGTTTCTATGAGCAGTTCTTC,CASSPLAGSFYEQFF,TRBV4-1,TRBD2,NA,TRBJ2-1
TGTGCCAGCAGAACCACTGGACTAGCAGCTCAAGAGACCCAGTACTTC,CASRTTGLAAQETQYF,TRBV6-6,TRBD2,NA,TRBJ2-5
TGTGCCAGCAGCGATCATAGCAATCAGCCCCAGCATTTT,CASSDHSNQPQHF,TRBV7-2,NA,NA,TRBJ1-5
TGTGCCAGCAGCCTCGAAAGGGATCAGCCCCAGCATTTT,CASSLERDQPQHF,TRBV11-2,NA,NA,TRBJ1-5
TGCAGCGTGGGGCCTCGGGGCACCTACGAGCAGTACTTC,CSVGPRGTYEQYF,TRBV29-1,NA,NA,TRBJ2-7
TGTGCCAGTAGGGACAGGGTCACAGATACGCAGTATTTT,CASRDRVTDTQYF,TRBV19,TRBD1,NA,TRBJ2-3
TGTGCCAGCAGTTCAGGGGCGGAATATGATGGCTACACCTTC,CASSSGAEYDGYTF,TRBV6-5,NA,once,TRBJ1-2
TGCGCCAGCAGCTTGTCTCTACTGGGACAAGGAGGGTCCTATGGCTACACCTTC,CASSLSLLGQGGSYGYTF,TRBV5-1,NA,NA,TRBJ1-2
TGTGCCAGCAGCCAAGGACAGAGGAGTTTAGGAAACACCATATATTTT,CASSQGQRSLGNTIYF,TRBV3-1/TRBV3-2,NA,NA,TRBJ1-3
TGTGCCAGTAGTATGGCCGATAGCAATCAGCCCCAGCATTTT,CASSMADSNQPQHF,TRBV19,NA,NA,TRBJ1-5
TGTGCCAGCAGCTTACACGGCAGGGGGGGAGATGAAAAACTGTTTTTT,CASSLHGRGGDEKLFF,TRBV7-9,TRBD1,NA,TRBJ1-4
TGTGCCAGCAGTTCGAAGCTTTGGGGAGGTGAAAAACTGTTTTTT,CASSSKLWGGEKLFF,TRBV27,NA,NA,TRBJ1-4
TGCAGCGTTGATCCCGCCAGGGGGCAGGACGAGCAGTACTTC,CSVDPARGQDEQYF,TRBV29-1,TRBD1,NA,TRBJ2-7
TGTGCCAGCAGCTTAGACGAGGTGGGTGATGGGTCGGATACGCAGTATTTT,CASSLDEVGDGSDTQYF,TRBV13,NA,NA,TRBJ2-3
TGTGCCAGCAGCACACAGGGTTCGAATAATTCACCCCTCCACTTT,CASSTQGSNNSPLHF,TRBV2,NA,NA,TRBJ1-6
TGTGCCTGGAGCCTCCACTCAGGGGGCCTGGGAGATACGCAGTATTTT,CAWSLHSGGLGDTQYF,TRBV30,TRBD1,NA,TRBJ2-3
TGTGCCAGCGCGCCGACAGGGGCGGACTATGGCTACACCTTC,CASAPTGADYGYTF,TRBV18,TRBD1,NA,TRBJ1-2
TGTGCCAGCAGCAGGCGTACAGACTCTCTTCGAAGGGGGCAGCCCCAGCATTTT,CASSRRTDSLRRGQPQHF,TRBV21-1,NA,NA,TRBJ1-5
TGCGCCAGCCGATGGCCGGGCGGGAGCGGGGAGACCCAGTACTTC,CASRWPGGSGETQYF,TRBV10-2,TRBD2,NA,TRBJ2-5
TGCGCCAGCAGCTTGGCGACAGGGGATGATGAAGCTTTCTTT,CASSLATGDDEAFF,TRBV5-1,TRBD1,NA,TRBJ1-1